What follows are 25 T cell receptor beta chains derived from one specimen sequenced in a study of blood T cell repertoires in COVID-19. TCRdb's copy holds only in-frame clones and misses some; the assay was immunoSEQ multiplex PCR. The table has some 250,000 clones, under 85% seen once. What was sequenced was peripheral blood. These receptors all come from a young man who had recovered from COVID-19.

The chain has TRBV29-1 and TRBJ1-1; TRBD1 matches 7 bases. J was trimmed by 3 bases and V by 5 bases; bases with no gene match: 6. The CDR3 sequence is 13 residues long. CDR1 is SQVTM and CDR2 is ANQGSEA in the germline V gene. This CDR3 is CSVRGLLDTEAFF. CDR3 bases: TGCAGCGTTAGGGGGCTCCTTGACACTGAAGCTTTCTTT.

The DNA for the CDR3 is TGTGCCAGCAGTGGGGGGGATAGCTCTGGAAACACCATATATTTT. This gives the protein CASSGGDSSGNTIYF. V gene TRBV6-6 combines with J gene TRBJ1-3, with D possibly matching TRBD1 (5 bases). V gave up 5 bases and J gave up 0 bases, with 11 bases separating them. The CDR3 totals 15 residues. Germline V gene data show CDR1 as MNHNY and CDR2 as SVGAGI (reference sequence).

This clone was counted a single time. This chain joins TRBV19 and TRBJ2-1; possible D gene TRBD1, 5 bases. CDR3 size: 11 residues. V shed 6 bases and J shed 12 bases, with 12 bases lying between them. The germline V gene has CDR1 LNHDA and CDR2 SQIVND (reference sequence). The DNA for the CDR3 is TGTGCCAGTAGGCAGGGAATAGGGCAGTTCTTC. It is translated as CASRQGIGQFF.

This CDR3 is CASSQGVRGTEAFF. The CDR3 DNA sequence: TGTGCCAGCAGCCAAGGGGTCAGGGGCACTGAAGCTTTCTTT. J is TRBJ1-1 and V is TRBV3-1 (or the pseudogene TRBV3-2); the D gene is possibly TRBD1 (6 bases). Trimming took off 1 base at V and 4 bases at J, with 10 bases between the two ends. The CDR3 is 14 amino acids. The germline gives CDR1 LGHDT, CDR2 YNNKEL (reference sequence).

The chain employs TRBV5-5 and TRBJ1-5, with 7 nucleotides matching TRBD1. The V segment lost 1 base and the J segment 7 bases; nucleotides outside the gene matches: 11. CDR1 is SGHKS and CDR2 is YYEKEE in the germline V gene (reference sequence). The length of the CDR3 is 16 residues. The CDR3 loop is CASSLNDRVRIQPQHF. The CDR3 DNA sequence: TGTGCCAGCAGCTTGAACGACAGGGTGAGGATCCAGCCCCAGCATTTT.

This chain connects TRBV6-2 or TRBV6-3 to TRBJ1-5, with 9 bases lining up with TRBD1. The germline V gene encodes CDR1 MNHEY and CDR2 SVGEGT. This CDR3 is built from 15 residues. V lost 5 bases, J lost 6 bases, and 8 bases stayed unmatched. The DNA of the CDR3 is TGTGCCAGCAGTCCAGGGACAGGGTCGGTTCAGCCCCAGCATTTT. Translated, it gives CASSPGTGSVQPQHF.

The chain couples TRBV4-1 to TRBJ1-2; 9 nucleotides line up with TRBD1. This CDR3 is 17 amino acids long. Looked up from germline, CDR1 is MGHRA and CDR2 is YSYEKL. J lost 1 base, V lost 3 bases, and 9 bases had no gene match. The CDR3 DNA reads as TGCGCCAGCAGCCAGACCTTAGGGACAGGGCTTAACTATGGCTACACCTTC. Encoded protein: CASSQTLGTGLNYGYTF.

V and J are TRBV9 and TRBJ2-2; D may be TRBD1 (6 bases). The CDR3 has 15 amino acids. Germline CDR1 and CDR2: SGDLS and YYNGEE. V was trimmed by 3 bases and J by 5 bases, leaving 14 bases between them. In DNA, the CDR3 is TGTGCCAGCAGCGCAGAGACAGGCTGGACCGGGGAGCTGTTTTTT. Its translation is CASSAETGWTGELFF.

This chain uses TRBV5-1 with TRBJ1-1; D possibly corresponds to TRBD1 (6 bases). The germline V gene has CDR1 SGHRS and CDR2 YFSETQ. The CDR3 is 13 residues long. Trimming cost V 7 bases and J 0 bases, with 10 bases left between them. The CDR3, as DNA: TGCGCCAGCCAGGACAGCATGAACACTGAAGCTTTCTTT. This translates into CASQDSMNTEAFF.

The V and J genes are TRBV19 and TRBJ2-5, with D possibly TRBD1 on 6 matching bases. Germline CDR1 reads LNHDA; CDR2 reads SQIVND (reference sequence). Trimming stripped 3 bases from V and 4 bases from J, with 18 bases between. The CDR3 totals 16 residues. CDR3: CASSMTDSGMGETQYF. The DNA for the CDR3 is TGTGCCAGTAGTATGACGGACAGTGGGATGGGAGAGACCCAGTACTTC.

This chain links TRBV5-1 with TRBJ2-2, with TRBD1 identical over 8 bases. J lost 7 bases, V lost 1 base, and 6 bases had no gene match. This CDR3 has 15 residues. The V gene's germline CDR1 is SGHRS and CDR2 YFSETQ. CDR3 DNA sequence: TGCGCCAGCAGCTTGCACTTACAGGGGGACGGGGAGCTGTTTTTT. This gives the protein CASSLHLQGDGELFF.

V is TRBV5-1 and J is TRBJ1-3; D gene ambiguous. Trimming removed 0 bases at V and 3 bases at J, with 10 bases between. Looked up from germline, CDR1 is SGHRS and CDR2 is YFSETQ. CDR3 length: 15 residues. CDR3 in DNA: TGCGCCAGCAGCTTGGGCCCGGAGGGTGGAAACACCATATATTTT. Translating it yields CASSLGPEGGNTIYF.

This chain connects TRBV28 to TRBJ2-2, with 12 bases fitting TRBD1. Germline CDR1 MDHEN, CDR2 SYDVKM. Trimming removed 6 bases from V and 5 bases from J; junction bases left unmatched: 7. There are 16 residues in the CDR3. CDR3 loop: CASRQPGQGATGELFF. Here the CDR3 DNA reads TGTGCCAGCAGACAACCGGGACAGGGGGCAACCGGGGAGCTGTTTTTT.

The rearrangement joins TRBV3-1 (or the pseudogene TRBV3-2) to TRBJ2-5; D remains ambiguous. The CDR3 loop spans 15 amino acids. The germline CDR1 and CDR2 sequences are LGHDT and YNNKEL (reference sequence). The ends were cut back, 1 base at V and 5 bases at J, with 14 bases in the middle. CDR3 loop: CASSQVSWAKETQYF. CDR3 nucleotides: TGTGCCAGCAGCCAAGTATCATGGGCTAAGGAGACCCAGTACTTC.

The chain employs TRBV19 and TRBJ1-1; tentative D call: TRBD1 (6 bases). Germline values: CDR1 LNHDA, CDR2 SQIVND (reference sequence). The CDR3 is made up of 15 amino acids. The V end lost 8 bases, the J end lost 6 bases, and 22 bases lay between the germline ends. CDR3 DNA: TGTGCCAGTCGCCTGATGTTTCGGGAGGGGGCTGAAGCTTTCTTT. Its translation is CASRLMFREGAEAFF.

The genes are TRBV27 and TRBJ2-3, with TRBD2 matching over 8 bases. This CDR3 has 15 residues. CDR1 is MNHEY, CDR2 SMNVEV, per germline (reference sequence). The V gene end was trimmed by 4 bases and the J gene end by 6 bases; junction bases not matched to a gene: 9. CDR3 sequence: CASSSPGGAWDTQYF. As DNA, the CDR3 is TGTGCCAGCAGTTCTCCCGGGGGGGCCTGGGATACGCAGTATTTT.

The chain carries TRBV5-1 and TRBJ2-5, with 9 bases matching TRBD1. The CDR3 is 15 residues long. Trimming at V came to 7 bases and at J to 3 bases, leaving 10 bases not matched to a gene. Germline lookup yields CDR1 SGHRS and CDR2 YFSETQ. The CDR3 loop is CASHPGTGTKETQYF. The CDR3 DNA is TGCGCCAGCCACCCCGGGACAGGGACCAAAGAGACCCAGTACTTC.

The chain links TRBV6-4 to TRBJ2-3; 10 bases align to TRBD2. With V trimmed by 7 bases and J by 4 bases, 11 bases remained unmatched. The CDR3 covers 16 residues. Germline V CDR1 and CDR2: MRHNA, SNTAGT. As DNA, the CDR3 is TGTGCCAGCAAGCCCGACTCCAGCGGGGGGGCAGATACGCAGTATTTT. Protein: CASKPDSSGGADTQYF.

This clone came up once. The chain uses TRBV13 and TRBJ2-7; a possible D gene is TRBD2 (5 bases). The CDR3 spans 15 residues. Germline V gene sequence: CDR1 PRHDT, CDR2 FYEKMQ (reference sequence). V was clipped by 0 bases and J by 5 bases, with 14 bases between them. CDR3 in amino acids: CASSLGGGWSDEQYV. The CDR3 DNA reads TGTGCCAGCAGCTTAGGTGGCGGGTGGAGTGACGAGCAGTACGTC.

V and J are TRBV19 and TRBJ2-2; the D is unclear. Looked up from germline, CDR1 is LNHDA and CDR2 is SQIVND (reference sequence). The CDR3 is 14 amino acids. V was trimmed by 5 bases and J by 0 bases, leaving 7 bases between them. Here the CDR3 DNA reads TGTGCCAGTAGTGAATACTCGAACACCGGGGAGCTGTTTTTT. It yields the protein CASSEYSNTGELFF.

The chain links TRBV12-2 to TRBJ1-5; TRBD1, the table's D call, was not compared with the DNA. TRBV12-2 is noted as a pseudogene. The CDR3 is made up of 21 amino acids. This chain's CDR3 is CASRNPPPRIPGQGENQPQHF. The CDR3 nucleotides read TGTGCAAGTCGCAACCCCCCCCCACGAATCCCGGGACAGGGGGAAAATCAGCCCCAGCATTTT.

The V call is TRBV6-1, the J call TRBJ2-7, with a possible D match to TRBD1 (6 bases). Trimming pared 0 bases from V and 5 bases from J, leaving 11 bases between. This CDR3 comprises 14 residues. CDR1 is MNHNS, CDR2 SASEGT, per germline. The CDR3 spells CASSEAPTGNEQYV. The CDR3 DNA follows: TGTGCCAGCAGTGAAGCGCCTACAGGGAACGAGCAGTACGTC.

The V gene is TRBV7-9, the J gene TRBJ2-3; 11 bases line up with TRBD2. After removal of 3 bases from V and 8 bases from J, the junction contained 4 bases not matched to a gene. The CDR3 sequence is 14 residues long. Germline CDR1 and CDR2: SEHNR and FQNEAQ (reference sequence). CDR3: CASSLGLAGGTQYF. CDR3 nucleotides: TGTGCCAGCAGCTTGGGGCTAGCGGGGGGTACGCAGTATTTT.

The rearrangement uses TRBV27 and TRBJ2-2; 9 bases are a match to TRBD2. CDR3 size: 16 residues. The V gene's germline CDR1 is MNHEY and CDR2 SMNVEV (reference sequence). The V gene end was trimmed by 5 bases and the J gene end by 5 bases; junction bases not matched to a gene: 9. CDR3 DNA: TGTGCCAGCAGTGCTAGCGGGGTGGATCGGACCGGGGAGCTGTTTTTT. Translating it yields CASSASGVDRTGELFF.

The chain is built from TRBV10-1 and TRBJ2-7; 7 bases are shared with TRBD1. Per germline, CDR1 WNHNN and CDR2 SYGVQD (reference sequence). The CDR3 sequence is 14 residues long. V lost 8 bases to trimming and J lost 11 bases; unmatched junction nucleotides: 18. The CDR3 protein is CASCTPGQTLLEYF. CDR3 nucleotide sequence: TGCGCCAGCTGTACTCCGGGACAGACCTTACTGGAGTACTTC.